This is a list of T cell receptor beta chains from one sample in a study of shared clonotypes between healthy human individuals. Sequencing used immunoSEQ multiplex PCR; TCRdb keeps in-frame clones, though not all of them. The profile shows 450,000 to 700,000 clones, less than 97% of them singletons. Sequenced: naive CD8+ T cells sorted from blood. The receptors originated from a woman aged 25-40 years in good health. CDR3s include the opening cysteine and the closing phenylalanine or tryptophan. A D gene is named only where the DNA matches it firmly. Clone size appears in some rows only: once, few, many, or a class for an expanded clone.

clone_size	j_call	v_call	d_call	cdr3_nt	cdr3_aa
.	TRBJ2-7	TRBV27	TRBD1	TGTGCCAGCAGTTCCCCGCTTCGGACAGGGATATACGAGCAGTACTTC	CASSSPLRTGIYEQYF
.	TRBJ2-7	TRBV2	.	TGTGCCAGCGAGAAGCAGGGGCGCCCCAACGAGCAGTACTTC	CASEKQGRPNEQYF
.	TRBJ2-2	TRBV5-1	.	TGCGCCAGCAGCTGGCCGGGAGGGGAGCTGTTTTTT	CASSWPGGELFF
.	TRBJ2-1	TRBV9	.	TGTGCCAGCAGCGTAGCGGGTTTCTACTACAATGAGCAGTTCTTC	CASSVAGFYYNEQFF
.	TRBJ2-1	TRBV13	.	TGTGCCAGCAGCTGGGGAGTATTGTCCTACAATGAGCAGTTCTTC	CASSWGVLSYNEQFF
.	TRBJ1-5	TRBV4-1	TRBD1	TGCGCCAGCAGCCGAACGATCGACAGGGACGGGGGCAATCAGCCCCAGCATTTT	CASSRTIDRDGGNQPQHF
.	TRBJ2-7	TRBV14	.	TGTGCCAGCAGCCCAGGGACTTCTTACGAGCAGTACTTC	CASSPGTSYEQYF
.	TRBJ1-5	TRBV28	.	TGTGCCAGCAGTTTATCTTATCCAGGCCGTTGGCCCCAGCATTTT	CASSLSYPGRWPQHF
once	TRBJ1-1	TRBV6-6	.	TGTGCCAGCAACCAACTGGGAGGGAATGGTGCTTTCTTT	CASNQLGGNGAFF
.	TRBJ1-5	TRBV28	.	TGTGCCAGCACCTTGGGGGTCAGCAGCAATCAGCCCCAGCATTTT	CASTLGVSSNQPQHF
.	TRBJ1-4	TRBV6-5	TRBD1	TGTGCCAGCAGTTACGGTGGGACAGACTCGGAAAAACTGTTTTTT	CASSYGGTDSEKLFF
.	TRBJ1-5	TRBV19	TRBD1	TGTGCCAGTGGGACAGGAAATCAGCCCCAGCATTTT	CASGTGNQPQHF
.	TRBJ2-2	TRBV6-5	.	TGTGCCAGCAGTAACGCGGGGACCGGGGAGCTGTTTTTT	CASSNAGTGELFF
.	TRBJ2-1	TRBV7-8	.	TGTGCCAGCAGCTCCTGGAGCTCCTACAATGAGCAGTTCTTC	CASSSWSSYNEQFF
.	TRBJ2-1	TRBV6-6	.	TGTGCCAGCAGTTACTTTAGCGGAGATTACAATGAGCAGTTCTTC	CASSYFSGDYNEQFF
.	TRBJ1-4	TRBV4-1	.	TGCGCCAGCAGCCAGGTCGGACGGGGAGAAAAACTGTTTTTT	CASSQVGRGEKLFF
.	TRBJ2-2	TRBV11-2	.	TGTGCCAGCAGCTGGGGGTGGGGCACCGGGGAGCTGTTTTTT	CASSWGWGTGELFF
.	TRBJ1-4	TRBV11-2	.	TGTGCCAGCAGAGTGCTCAGTCGTACTAATGAAAAACTGTTTTTT	CASRVLSRTNEKLFF
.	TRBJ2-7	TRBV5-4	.	TGTGCCAGCAGCGTTCAAACCTCCTACGAGCAGTACTTC	CASSVQTSYEQYF
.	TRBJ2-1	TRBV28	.	TGTGCCAGCAGTTTCCCTTCCAAGCTAAATTACAATGAGCAGTTCTTC	CASSFPSKLNYNEQFF
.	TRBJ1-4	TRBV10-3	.	TGTGCCATCAGGGGGGACACCTCTAATGAAAAACTGTTTTTT	CAIRGDTSNEKLFF
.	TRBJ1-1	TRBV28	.	TGTGCCAGCAGTTGGGGGAGGGGCCTCGCTGAAGCTTTCTTT	CASSWGRGLAEAFF
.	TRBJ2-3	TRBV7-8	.	TGTGCCAGTACCGGGGATGAAGATACGCAGTATTTT	CASTGDEDTQYF
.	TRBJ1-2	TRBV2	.	TGTGCCAGCACTACGTCGTCCGTCTATGGCTACACCTTC	CASTTSSVYGYTF
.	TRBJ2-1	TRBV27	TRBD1	TGTGCCAGCAGTTGGGGACAGGGAAGTAACAATGAGCAGTTCTTC	CASSWGQGSNNEQFF
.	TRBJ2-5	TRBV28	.	TGTGCCAGCAGTTTCCTCTACCGGGCATCTCAGGGGGAGACCCAGTACTTC	CASSFLYRASQGETQYF
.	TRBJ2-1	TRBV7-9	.	TGTGCCAGCAGCTTAGCCTTGGGGAGACCGGCCTACAATGAGCAGTTCTTC	CASSLALGRPAYNEQFF
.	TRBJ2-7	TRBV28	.	TGTGCCAGCAGTTTCCCTAGCGATCTGGGGAACGAGCAGTACTTC	CASSFPSDLGNEQYF
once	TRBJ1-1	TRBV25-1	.	TGTGCCAGCAGACCCCAGGGGAACACTGAAGCTTTCTTT	CASRPQGNTEAFF
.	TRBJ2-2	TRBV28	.	TGTGCCAGCCTTAGCCTAGCAGAAGTTACCACCGGGGAGCTGTTTTTT	CASLSLAEVTTGELFF
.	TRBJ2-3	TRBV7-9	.	TGTGCCATCCTGGACGGATCCACAGATACGCAGTATTTT	CAILDGSTDTQYF
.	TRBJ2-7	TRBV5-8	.	TGTGCCAGCAGCTTGGTCGCGGGGACCCACGAGCAGTACTTC	CASSLVAGTHEQYF
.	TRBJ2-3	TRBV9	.	TGTGCCAGCAGCGTAGGAGGGGGGAGCGATACGCAGTATTTT	CASSVGGGSDTQYF
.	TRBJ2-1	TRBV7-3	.	TGTGCCAGCAGCTTATATCTAGCGTTTCCCTACAATGAGCAGTTCTTC	CASSLYLAFPYNEQFF
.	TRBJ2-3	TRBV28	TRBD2	TGTGCCAACGGAGGACAAGCGGGAGGGCCGACAGATACGCAGTATTTT	CANGGQAGGPTDTQYF
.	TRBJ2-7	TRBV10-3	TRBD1	TGTGCCAGCAGTTACTCAGGGGGAGCCGAGCAGTACTTC	CASSYSGGAEQYF
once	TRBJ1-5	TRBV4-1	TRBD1	TGCGCCAGCAGCCAGGGGAGGGACAGGTGGGATCAGCCCCAGCATTTT	CASSQGRDRWDQPQHF
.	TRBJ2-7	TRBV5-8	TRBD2	TGTGCCAGCAGCTTGCGGACTAGCGGTCCCTACGAGCAGTACTTC	CASSLRTSGPYEQYF
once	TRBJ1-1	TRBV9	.	TGTGCCAGCAGCGTAGGGGACGGAACTGAAGCTTTCTTT	CASSVGDGTEAFF
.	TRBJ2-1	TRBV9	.	TGTGCCAGCAGCGTTTTTGAGCAGTTCTTC	CASSVFEQFF
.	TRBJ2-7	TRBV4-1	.	TGCGCCAGCAGCCAAGTTATCATTACCTACGAGCAGTACTTC	CASSQVIITYEQYF
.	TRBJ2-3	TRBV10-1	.	TGCGCCAGCAGCCCCCGGTTCGGGGAATACACAGATACGCAGTATTTT	CASSPRFGEYTDTQYF
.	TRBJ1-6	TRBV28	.	TGTGCCAGCAGTCGCCCTGGGGATTCACCCCTCCACTTT	CASSRPGDSPLHF
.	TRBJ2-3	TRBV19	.	TGTGCCAGTAGTCGGACGGGAGCAGATACGCAGTATTTT	CASSRTGADTQYF
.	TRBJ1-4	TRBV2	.	TGTGCCAGCAGTGACTGGGAAGCAACTAATGAAAAACTGTTTTTT	CASSDWEATNEKLFF
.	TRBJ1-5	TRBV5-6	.	TGTGCCAGCAGCTTGGGTAGATATAGCAATCAGCCCCAGCATTTT	CASSLGRYSNQPQHF
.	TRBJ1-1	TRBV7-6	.	TGTGCCAGCCTACTGTGGAACACTGAAGCTTTCTTT	CASLLWNTEAFF
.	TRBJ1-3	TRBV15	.	TGTGCCACCAGCAGACCTCCCAATACAGGGATAGAAAACACCATATATTTT	CATSRPPNTGIENTIYF
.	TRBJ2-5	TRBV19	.	TGTGCCAGTAGTGTTGCCCAACAGGCCTCTAGCAGCGACCAAGAGACCCAGTACTTC	CASSVAQQASSSDQETQYF
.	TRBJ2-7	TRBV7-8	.	TGTGCCAGCAGCTTAGGGATGCGACACGAGCAGTACTTC	CASSLGMRHEQYF
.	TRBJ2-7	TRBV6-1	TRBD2	TGTGCCAGCAGTGGTCAAGCCGGGACTAGCGGTCGCTACGAGCAGTACTTC	CASSGQAGTSGRYEQYF
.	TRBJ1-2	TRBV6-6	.	TGTGCCAGCAGCGACGGGGGCTACACCTTT	CASSDGGYTF
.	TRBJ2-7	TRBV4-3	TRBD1	TGCGCCAGCAGCCACGGGACAGGGACATACGAGCAGTACTTC	CASSHGTGTYEQYF
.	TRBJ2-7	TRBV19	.	TGTGCCACCCGGAGGGCCTACGAGCAGTACTTC	CATRRAYEQYF
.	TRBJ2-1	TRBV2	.	TGTGCCAGCACTAGTTACAATGAGCAGTTCTTC	CASTSYNEQFF
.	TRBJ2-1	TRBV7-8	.	TGTGCCAGCAGCTTAGAGTATGGGCACAATGAGCAGTTCTTC	CASSLEYGHNEQFF
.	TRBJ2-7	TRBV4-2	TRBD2	TGTGCCAGCAGCCAAGATCTGGCGGGAGGCTACGAGCAGTACTTC	CASSQDLAGGYEQYF